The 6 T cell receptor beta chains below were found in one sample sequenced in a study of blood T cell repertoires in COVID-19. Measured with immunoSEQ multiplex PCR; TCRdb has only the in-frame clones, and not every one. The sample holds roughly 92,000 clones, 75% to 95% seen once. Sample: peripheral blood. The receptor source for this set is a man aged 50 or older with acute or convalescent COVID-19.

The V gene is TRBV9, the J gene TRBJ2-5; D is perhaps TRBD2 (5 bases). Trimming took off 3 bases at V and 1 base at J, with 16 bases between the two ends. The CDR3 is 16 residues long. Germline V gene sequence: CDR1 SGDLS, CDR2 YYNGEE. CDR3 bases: TGTGCCAGCAGCGCCTTTGTGTCCGGGATCCAAGAGACCCAGTACTTC. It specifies CASSAFVSGIQETQYF.

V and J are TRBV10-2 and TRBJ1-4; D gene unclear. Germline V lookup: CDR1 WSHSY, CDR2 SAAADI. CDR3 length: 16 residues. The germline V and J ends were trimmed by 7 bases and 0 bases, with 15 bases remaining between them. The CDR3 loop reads CASIAGKFATNEKLFF. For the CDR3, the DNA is TGCGCCAGCATTGCCGGGAAGTTTGCAACTAATGAAAAACTGTTTTTT.

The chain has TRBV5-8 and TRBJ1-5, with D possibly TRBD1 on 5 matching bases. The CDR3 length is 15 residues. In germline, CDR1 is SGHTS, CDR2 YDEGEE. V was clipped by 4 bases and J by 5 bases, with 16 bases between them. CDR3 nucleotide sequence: TGTGCCAGCAGCCGGGGACTCGGACCTCATCAGCCCCAGCATTTT. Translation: CASSRGLGPHQPQHF. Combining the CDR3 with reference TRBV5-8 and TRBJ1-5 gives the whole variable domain EAGVTQSPTHLIKTRGQQATLRCSPISGHTSVYWYQQALGLGLQFLLWYDEGEERNRGNFPPRFSGRQFPNYSSELNVNALELEDSALYLCASSRGLGPHQPQHFGDGTRLSIL.

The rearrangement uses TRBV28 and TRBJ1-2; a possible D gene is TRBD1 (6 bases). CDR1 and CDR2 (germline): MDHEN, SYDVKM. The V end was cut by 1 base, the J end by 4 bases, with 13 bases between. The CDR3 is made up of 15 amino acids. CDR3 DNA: TGTGCCAGCAGTTTATCGGGGGGGCTGGGCTATGGCTACACCTTC. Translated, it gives CASSLSGGLGYGYTF.

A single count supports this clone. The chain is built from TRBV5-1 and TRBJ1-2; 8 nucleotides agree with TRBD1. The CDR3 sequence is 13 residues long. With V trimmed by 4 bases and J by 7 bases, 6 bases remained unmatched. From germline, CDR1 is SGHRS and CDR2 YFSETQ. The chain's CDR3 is CASSAGTGVGYTF. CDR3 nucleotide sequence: TGCGCCAGCAGCGCCGGGACAGGTGTTGGCTACACCTTC.

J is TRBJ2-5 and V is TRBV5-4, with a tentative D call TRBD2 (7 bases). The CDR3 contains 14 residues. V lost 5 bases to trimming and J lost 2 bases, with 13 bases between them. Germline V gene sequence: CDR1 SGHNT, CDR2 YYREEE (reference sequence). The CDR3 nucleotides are TGTGCCAGCAGTCGAGGGGGGGGGCAAGAGACCCAGTACTTC. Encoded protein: CASSRGGGQETQYF.